A single sample gave rise to the 18 T cell receptor beta chains below, sequenced in a study of shared clonotypes between healthy human individuals. Generated by immunoSEQ multiplex PCR, the TCRdb table keeps only in-frame clones and is missing some. Altogether some 300,000 clones are present, about 70% being singletons, with the ten largest covering less than 11%. Input material: memory CD4+ T cells sorted from blood. This sample's subset: CD45RA-negative fraction. These receptors originate from a man aged 30 to 39 in good health.

This clone was found once. The genes are TRBV29-1 and TRBJ2-7; D call uncertain. Germline CDR1 is SQVTM and CDR2 is ANQGSEA. This CDR3 has 12 amino acids. The ends were cut back, 3 bases at V and 2 bases at J, with 8 bases in the middle. Written as DNA, the CDR3 is TGCAGCGTTGAGGGAACTCCCTACGAGCAGTACTTC. It is translated as CSVEGTPYEQYF.

This chain connects TRBV19 to TRBJ2-5; 7 nucleotides align to TRBD1. The CDR3 length is 23 residues. Trimming removed 3 bases from V and 3 bases from J; junction bases left unmatched: 31. Germline V gives CDR1 LNHDA, CDR2 SQIVND (reference sequence). The chain's CDR3 is CASSILYPEPGQRLITEKETQYF. The CDR3 bases are TGTGCCAGTAGTATCCTCTACCCAGAACCGGGACAGCGGTTAATCACAGAGAAAGAGACCCAGTACTTC.

This clone was detected ten times or more. The chain has TRBV11-2 and TRBJ2-7; D unresolved. Trimming removed 1 base at V and 4 bases at J, with 8 bases between. The CDR3 is 13 amino acids. Germline V gives CDR1 SGHAT, CDR2 FQNNGV. In nucleotides, the CDR3 is TGTGCCAGCAGCTTAGCTCGTCAGTACGAGCAGTACTTC. It translates to CASSLARQYEQYF.

The chain links TRBV19 to TRBJ2-3, with D maybe TRBD2 (5 bases). The CDR3 length is 14 residues. Germline lookup yields CDR1 LNHDA and CDR2 SQIVND (reference sequence). Trimming left V 7 bases short and J 6 bases short, with 17 bases between. CDR3 nucleotides: TGTGCCAGTACCCTAGCCCCGGACGGTGATACGCAGTATTTT. This encodes CASTLAPDGDTQYF.

There are a few counts of this clone. The chain couples TRBV30 to TRBJ2-1, with no clear D. Deletions cut 2 bases from V and 9 bases from J, with 14 bases between. The CDR3 extends over 13 amino acids. Germline-derived CDR1 and CDR2 are GTSNPN and SVGIG (reference sequence). CDR3 DNA: TGTGCCTGGAGTTTCTCGTCAGCAAGTGAGCAGTTCTTC. Translating gives CAWSFSSASEQFF.

The J gene is TRBJ2-2, the V gene TRBV18, with 9 bases aligning to TRBD2. J lost 5 bases, V lost 0 bases, and 4 bases had no gene match. The V gene's germline CDR1 is KGHSH and CDR2 LQKENI. The CDR3 extends over 16 amino acids. CDR3 sequence reads: CASSPPTSGKTGELFF. The CDR3 DNA reads TGTGCCAGCTCACCACCGACTAGCGGAAAAACCGGGGAGCTGTTTTTT.

This clone has at least ten counts. This chain connects TRBV19 to TRBJ2-2; 8 bases are shared with TRBD1. The CDR3 is made up of 14 amino acids. CDR1 LNHDA and CDR2 SQIVND come from the germline V gene (reference sequence). The J segment lost 4 bases and the V segment lost 6 bases, leaving 4 bases of the junction unmatched. This CDR3 is CASRTDRGTGELFF. The CDR3 region has the DNA TGTGCCAGTAGGACAGACAGGGGCACCGGGGAGCTGTTTTTT.

The V call is TRBV6-1, the J call TRBJ2-1; D unclear. Between the trimmed V and J ends, which lost 7 bases and 0 bases, there was a span of 13 bases. The CDR3 runs 15 residues. Germline V gives CDR1 MNHNS, CDR2 SASEGT. The CDR3 sequence: CASTARLSSYNEQFF. The CDR3 coding sequence is TGTGCCAGCACGGCGAGACTCAGCTCCTACAATGAGCAGTTCTTC.

The chain uses TRBV5-4 and TRBJ2-5; a possible D gene is TRBD1 (5 bases). The V gene's germline CDR1 is SGHNT and CDR2 YYREEE (reference sequence). The CDR3 consists of 14 residues. Trimming stripped 0 bases from V and 4 bases from J, with 10 bases between. In DNA form, the CDR3 reads TGTGCCAGCAGCTTGGAGGGGTCGGGAGAGACCCAGTACTTC. Translation: CASSLEGSGETQYF.

This rearrangement joins TRBV28 to TRBJ1-2; 8 nucleotides line up with TRBD1. V was pared by 2 bases and J by 13 bases, with 9 bases of the junction left unmatched. The CDR3 is 13 residues long. The V gene's germline CDR1 is MDHEN and CDR2 SYDVKM. This chain's CDR3 is CASSLVRGRDVTF. In DNA form, the CDR3 reads TGTGCCAGCAGTTTAGTCAGGGGGCGTGATGTCACCTTC.

This chain uses TRBV7-3 with TRBJ1-1; TRBD1 matches 10 bases. This CDR3 spans 14 amino acids. CDR1 SGHTA and CDR2 FQGTGA come from the germline V gene. With V trimmed by 5 bases and J by 3 bases, 3 bases remained unmatched. The CDR3 region has the DNA TGTGCCAGCAGCCGGACAGGGGGGGACACTGAAGCTTTCTTT. Its protein is CASSRTGGDTEAFF. The entire variable domain, with the rest obtained from reference TRBV7-3 and TRBJ1-1, is as follows: GAGVSQTPSNKVTEKGKYVELRCDPISGHTALYWYRQSLGQGPEFLIYFQGTGAADDSGLPNDRFFAVRPEGSVSTLKIQRTERGDSAVYLCASSRTGGDTEAFFGQGTRLTVV.

The chain employs TRBV2 and TRBJ1-4; perhaps TRBD1 as D (5 bases). Germline V gene sequence: CDR1 SNHLY, CDR2 FYNNEI. This CDR3 has 14 residues. V lost 8 bases and J 7 bases, leaving 17 bases between the germline ends. CDR3 DNA: TGTGCCAGCTTAAGGTCGCAGGGTGGTGAAAAACTGTTTTTT. It yields the protein CASLRSQGGEKLFF.

The chain employs TRBV6-1 and TRBJ2-1, with a weak D call TRBD2 (6 bases). The CDR3 spans 14 residues. CDR1 is MNHNS and CDR2 is SASEGT in the germline V gene. Trimming shortened V by 7 bases and J by 9 bases, and 19 bases separated the two germline ends. The CDR3: CASISLTGAGEQFF. The CDR3 nucleotides read TGTGCCAGCATCAGCTTGACGGGAGCGGGTGAGCAGTTCTTC.

The chain recombines TRBV29-1 with TRBJ2-3; D unresolved. There are 13 residues in the CDR3. CDR1 SQVTM and CDR2 ANQGSEA come from the germline V gene. V was shortened by 3 bases and J by 5 bases, with 12 bases between the two germline ends. The CDR3 loop reads CSVDTVWGDTQYF. The CDR3, as DNA: TGCAGCGTTGACACCGTTTGGGGAGATACGCAGTATTTT.

This sequence joins TRBV7-6 and TRBJ2-6; D gene unclear. This CDR3 has 16 residues. With 2 bases removed from V and 0 bases from J, the gap between germline ends came to 8 bases. Germline V gives CDR1 SGHVS, CDR2 FNYEAQ. The CDR3 DNA follows: TGTGCCAGCAGCTTAACCTCCGGCTCTGGGGCCAACGTCCTGACTTTC. Its protein product is CASSLTSGSGANVLTF. Together with reference TRBV7-6 and TRBJ2-6, the CDR3 gives the full variable domain: GAGVSQSPRYKVTKRGQDVALRCDPISGHVSLYWYRQALGQGPEFLTYFNYEAQQDKSGLPNDRFSAERPEGSISTLTIQRTEQRDSAMYRCASSLTSGSGANVLTFGAGSRLTVL.

The rearrangement uses TRBV19 and TRBJ1-5, with D perhaps TRBD1 (5 bases). This CDR3 spans 17 amino acids. Germline CDR1 reads LNHDA; CDR2 reads SQIVND (reference sequence). Between the trimmed V and J ends, which lost 3 bases and 9 bases, there was a span of 24 bases. CDR3 protein: CASSIRSPRVLEGPQHF. The CDR3 DNA reads TGTGCCAGTAGTATCCGGTCCCCCAGGGTGTTAGAGGGGCCCCAGCATTTT.

The chain links TRBV28 to TRBJ1-1, with D possibly being TRBD1 (6 bases). The length of the CDR3 is 14 residues. The germline V and J ends were trimmed by 4 bases and 4 bases, with 13 bases remaining between them. Germline-derived CDR1 and CDR2 are MDHEN and SYDVKM. Here the CDR3 reads CASSSTGRGTEAFF. DNA of the CDR3: TGTGCCAGCAGTTCCACAGGGCGTGGCACTGAAGCTTTCTTT.

J is TRBJ1-1 and V is TRBV19, with D tentatively TRBD1 (5 bases). Germline CDR1 reads LNHDA; CDR2 reads SQIVND (reference sequence). CDR3 length equals 16 residues. The germline V and J ends were trimmed by 6 bases and 1 base, with 18 bases remaining between them. In nucleotides, the CDR3 is TGTGCCAGTAGCCGGCGAGACAGCATCCGGAACACTGAAGCTTTCTTT. Its protein is CASSRRDSIRNTEAFF.